This TCR beta chain was sequenced for a study of cytomegalovirus exposure and HLA in healthy donors. Study-wide results and limits: A later analysis found TCR association rates differed by HLA locus, highest for DRB1 and lowest for HLA-C. Several of the most significant clusters appeared linked to common viral pathogens, based on a later analysis.

Worth noting for this clone: Its matching antigen is unknown.

The primer mix had 60 Vbeta and 13 Jbeta primers. Clones were sequenced by immunoSEQ multiplex PCR, and TCRdb holds only the in-frame ones, with some missing. The repertoire holds around 150,000 clones, 80% seen once, with around 2.2% in the top ten. Trimming at V came to 3 bases and at J to 4 bases, leaving 4 bases not matched to a gene. Germline V gene sequence: CDR1 SGHAT, CDR2 FQNNGV. The CDR3 has 16 residues. Input material: PBMCs. This TCR was recovered from a young man in good health and CMV-seronegative. The chain combines TRBV11-2 with TRBJ2-2; 11 bases match TRBD2. The CDR3 sequence: CASSFLAGGFTGELFF. The DNA for the CDR3 is TGTGCCAGCAGCTTTCTAGCGGGAGGTTTCACCGGGGAGCTGTTTTTT.